The 32 T cell receptor beta chains below were found in one sample sequenced in a study of cytomegalovirus exposure and HLA in healthy donors. The PCR made use of 60 Vbeta and 13 Jbeta primers. Sequencing used immunoSEQ multiplex PCR; TCRdb keeps in-frame clones, though not all of them. There are 85,000 to 100,000 clones in the sample; around 80% occur only once, and 2.5% to 3.5% lies in the top ten. The sequencing input was PBMCs. The source of these receptors is a male donor in good health and CMV-seropositive.

The chain couples TRBV30 to TRBJ1-5, with D maybe TRBD1 (5 bases). The CDR3 runs to 15 residues. The germline V gene has CDR1 GTSNPN and CDR2 SVGIG (reference sequence). V was clipped by 4 bases and J by 2 bases, with 15 bases between them. CDR3 coding DNA: TGTGCCTGGACGCAGGGAGGATTTGGCAATCAGCCCCAGCATTTT. Translating it yields CAWTQGGFGNQPQHF.

CDR3 region: CASSEHPGLGYTF. CDR3 nucleotide sequence: TGTGCCAGCAGTGAACATCCAGGGTTGGGCTACACCTTC. This chain connects TRBV25-1 to TRBJ1-2; a possible D gene is TRBD1 (5 bases). The CDR3 covers 13 residues. Per the germline V gene, CDR1 is MGHDK and CDR2 is SYGVNS. Trimming took off 2 bases at V and 8 bases at J, with 12 bases between the two ends.

The DNA for the CDR3 is TGTGCCAGCAGCCCCGACATGGGTTTGATGAACACTGAAGCTTTCTTT. Amino acids: CASSPDMGLMNTEAFF. The chain combines TRBV13 with TRBJ1-1; D not resolved. The CDR3 has 16 residues. Germline values: CDR1 PRHDT, CDR2 FYEKMQ (reference sequence). V shed 5 bases and J shed 0 bases, with 16 bases lying between them.

The V gene is TRBV4-2, the J gene TRBJ1-5; D uncertain. CDR3 size: 16 residues. Per germline, CDR1 LGHNA and CDR2 YNFKEQ. With 0 bases removed from V and 0 bases from J, the gap between germline ends came to 9 bases. CDR3 bases: TGTGCCAGCAGCCAAGATTATCCGGGTAGCAATCAGCCCCAGCATTTT. This sequence encodes CASSQDYPGSNQPQHF.

J is TRBJ2-5 and V is TRBV7-9; D remains unclear. The CDR3 is made up of 15 amino acids. The germline V gene encodes CDR1 SEHNR and CDR2 FQNEAQ (reference sequence). Trimming shortened V by 4 bases and J by 4 bases, and 16 bases separated the two germline ends. CDR3 protein: CASSYAIGRRETQYF. The DNA for the CDR3 is TGTGCCAGCAGCTACGCAATTGGGCGTAGAGAGACCCAGTACTTC.

The genes are TRBV7-9 and TRBJ2-7; the D gene is possibly TRBD1 (6 bases). CDR3 size: 14 residues. The V gene lost 1 base and the J gene lost 6 bases, with 13 bases spanning the gap. Germline lookup yields CDR1 SEHNR and CDR2 FQNEAQ (reference sequence). CDR3 sequence (DNA): TGTGCCAGCAGCTTAGACCCCAACAGGGTCGAGCAGTACTTC. It codes for CASSLDPNRVEQYF.

J is TRBJ2-1 and V is TRBV27; maybe TRBD1 (6 bases). Germline loops: CDR1 MNHEY, CDR2 SMNVEV (reference sequence). The CDR3 covers 13 residues. V gave up 6 bases and J gave up 6 bases, with 12 bases separating them. CDR3 residues: CASSTTGFNEQFF. DNA for the CDR3: TGTGCCAGCAGCACGACAGGTTTCAATGAGCAGTTCTTC.

The sample holds a few counts of this clone. This chain joins TRBV29-1 and TRBJ1-2; D may be TRBD1 (6 bases). Per the germline V gene, CDR1 is SQVTM and CDR2 is ANQGSEA. With 6 bases removed from V and 6 bases from J, the gap between germline ends came to 17 bases. The CDR3 sequence is 13 residues long. The CDR3 DNA follows: TGCAGCGTCTCCCCGACAGGCTTCGATGGCTACACCTTC. Amino acids: CSVSPTGFDGYTF.

CDR3: CASSQGLAGGYEQYF. Here the CDR3 DNA reads TGTGCCAGCAGCCAGGGACTAGCGGGGGGCTACGAGCAGTACTTC. The genes are TRBV4-2 and TRBJ2-7; 15 nucleotides align to TRBD2. Germline-derived CDR1 and CDR2 are LGHNA and YNFKEQ. The trim removed 3 bases at V and 3 bases at J, leaving 0 bases unmatched. The length of the CDR3 is 15 residues.

The rearrangement joins TRBV5-1 to TRBJ1-4; weak D call: TRBD1 (5 bases). Germline V gene sequence: CDR1 SGHRS, CDR2 YFSETQ. V lost 2 bases to trimming and J lost 6 bases, with 14 bases between them. The length of the CDR3 is 15 residues. This CDR3 reads CASSFAGRADEKLFF. The CDR3, as DNA: TGCGCCAGCAGCTTCGCCGGCAGGGCCGATGAAAAACTGTTTTTT.

The chain is built from TRBV5-1 and TRBJ1-4; D is uncertain. CDR3 length: 16 amino acids. V was pared by 4 bases and J by 3 bases, with 16 bases between. Germline V lookup: CDR1 SGHRS, CDR2 YFSETQ. CDR3 DNA sequence: TGCGCCAGCAGCCCGACTGCGTCGAGGGCTAATGAAAAACTGTTTTTT. It encodes CASSPTASRANEKLFF.

This rearrangement joins TRBV30 to TRBJ1-1; tentatively, D is TRBD1 (6 bases). The V gene lost 2 bases and the J gene lost 2 bases, with 12 bases spanning the gap. Germline CDR1 reads GTSNPN; CDR2 reads SVGIG (reference sequence). The CDR3 has 14 amino acids. This CDR3 is CAWSSVQGNTEAFF. In nucleotides, the CDR3 is TGTGCCTGGAGTTCAGTACAGGGAAACACTGAAGCTTTCTTT.

The rearrangement uses TRBV10-3 and TRBJ1-5; D ambiguous. The ends were cut back, 6 bases at V and 6 bases at J, with 18 bases in the middle. In germline, CDR1 is ENHRY, CDR2 SYGVKD. The CDR3 runs 15 residues. The CDR3 protein is CAISPSDGKFQPQHF. CDR3 nucleotides: TGTGCCATCAGCCCCTCTGACGGGAAATTTCAGCCCCAGCATTTT.

CDR3 in DNA: TGCGCCAGCAGCTTGGCTGGCAACACTGAAGCTTTCTTT. Protein product: CASSLAGNTEAFF. V usage is TRBV5-1 and J usage is TRBJ1-1; D gene ambiguous. The germline V gene encodes CDR1 SGHRS and CDR2 YFSETQ. The CDR3 runs to 13 residues. Trimming removed 0 bases at V and 2 bases at J, with 5 bases between.

The chain recombines TRBV2 with TRBJ1-5; D not resolved. CDR3 length equals 16 residues. CDR1 and CDR2 (germline): SNHLY, FYNNEI. Between the trimmed V and J ends, which lost 6 bases and 0 bases, there was a span of 15 bases. CDR3 sequence reads: CASRDREKLSNQPQHF. The DNA for the CDR3 is TGTGCCAGCAGGGACCGGGAAAAACTTAGCAATCAGCCCCAGCATTTT.

The V gene is TRBV30, the J gene TRBJ2-7; 9 bases agree with TRBD2. Trimming cost V 0 bases and J 3 bases; bases outside gene matches: 6. CDR3 length equals 15 residues. Looked up from germline, CDR1 is GTSNPN and CDR2 is SVGIG (reference sequence). As DNA, the CDR3 is TGTGCCTGGAGTGTCAGACTAGCGGCCATCTACGAGCAGTACTTC. This sequence encodes CAWSVRLAAIYEQYF.

The rearrangement links TRBV6-5 to TRBJ2-7, with D possibly matching TRBD2 (5 bases). This CDR3 region has 13 residues. V was shortened by 0 bases and J by 7 bases, with 10 bases between the two germline ends. Looked up from germline, CDR1 is MNHEY and CDR2 is SVGAGI. The CDR3 reads CASSYSERGEQYF. In nucleotides, the CDR3 is TGTGCCAGCAGTTACTCGGAGAGAGGGGAGCAGTACTTC.

The chain uses TRBV2 and TRBJ1-2; the match to TRBD1 covers 8 bases. Trimming took 5 bases from V and 7 from J; bases not matched to a gene: 9. The length of the CDR3 is 14 residues. Per germline, CDR1 SNHLY and CDR2 FYNNEI. For the CDR3, the DNA is TGTGCCAGCAGTTCGGACAGGGCGGAAGGTGGCTACACCTTC. It encodes CASSSDRAEGGYTF.

The J gene is TRBJ2-7, the V gene TRBV7-3; D is undetermined. Trimming pared 10 bases from V and 7 bases from J, leaving 8 bases between. The V gene's germline CDR1 is SGHTA and CDR2 FQGTGA. The length of the CDR3 is 9 residues. The DNA for the CDR3 is TGTGCCACCTCGGAGGAGCAGTACTTC. Its protein is CATSEEQYF.

This chain's CDR3 is CASSSTGAAEKLFF. In DNA form, the CDR3 reads TGCGCCAGCAGCTCGACAGGGGCAGCTGAAAAACTGTTTTTT. The V gene is TRBV5-1, the J gene TRBJ1-4; 8 bases line up with TRBD1. The junction had 5 bases not matched to a gene; V was cut back by 3 bases and J by 7 bases. CDR1 and CDR2 (germline): SGHRS, YFSETQ. This CDR3 contains 14 residues.

The rearrangement uses TRBV7-9 and TRBJ1-1; weak D call: TRBD1 (5 bases). Germline-derived CDR1 and CDR2 are SEHNR and FQNEAQ (reference sequence). This CDR3 spans 13 amino acids. V was trimmed by 7 bases and J by 1 base, leaving 10 bases between them. In DNA form, the CDR3 reads TGTGCCAGCACCTGGGGCGGGAACACTGAAGCTTTCTTT. It specifies CASTWGGNTEAFF. The whole variable domain, filled in from reference TRBV7-9 and TRBJ1-1, reads DTGVSQNPRHKITKRGQNVTFRCDPISEHNRLYWYRQTLGQGPEFLTYFQNEAQLEKSRLLSDRFSAERPKGSFSTLEIQRTEQGDSAMYLCASTWGGNTEAFFGQGTRLTVV.

V usage is TRBV5-4 and J usage is TRBJ2-5; possibly TRBD1 for D (6 bases). The CDR3 totals 15 residues. The V end lost 0 bases, the J end lost 5 bases, and 14 bases lay between the germline ends. Germline CDR1 is SGHNT and CDR2 is YYREEE (reference sequence). CDR3 protein: CASSLAEQGFETQYF. The CDR3, as DNA: TGTGCCAGCAGCTTGGCTGAACAGGGTTTCGAGACCCAGTACTTC.

The chain has TRBV6-5 and TRBJ1-4, with D hard to call. The CDR3 has 15 residues. V was pared by 3 bases and J by 3 bases, with 11 bases between. CDR1 and CDR2 (germline): MNHEY, SVGAGI. CDR3 coding DNA: TGTGCCAGCAGTTATAGGAGGGAGGCTAATGAAAAACTGTTTTTT. Translated, it gives CASSYRREANEKLFF.

V and J are TRBV6-1 and TRBJ1-2; 9 positions agree with TRBD1. Losses at the gene ends were 2 bases for V and 4 bases for J; bases not matched to a gene: 5. This CDR3 has 15 residues. Germline V gives CDR1 MNHNS, CDR2 SASEGT. CDR3 region: CASSEPGQGFYGYTF. The DNA for the CDR3 is TGTGCCAGCAGTGAACCGGGACAGGGCTTCTATGGCTACACCTTC.

The J gene is TRBJ2-1, the V gene TRBV7-2; 9 bases fit TRBD1. V dropped 2 bases and J dropped 5; count of bases not matched to a gene: 10. Germline V lookup: CDR1 SGHTA, CDR2 FQGNSA. The length of the CDR3 is 17 residues. CDR3 protein: CASSLSSGTGIHNEQFF. CDR3 in DNA: TGTGCCAGCAGCTTATCATCCGGGACAGGGATCCACAATGAGCAGTTCTTC.

This clone was counted a few times. The chain is built from TRBV6-1 and TRBJ1-5, with 8 bases identical to TRBD1. Looked up from germline, CDR1 is MNHNS and CDR2 is SASEGT. This CDR3 has 14 amino acids. V shed 5 bases and J 2 bases; nucleotides not matched to a gene: 2. This CDR3 is CASSLTGGNQPQHF. The CDR3 nucleotides are TGTGCCAGCAGTTTGACAGGGGGCAATCAGCCCCAGCATTTT.

This chain connects TRBV4-3 to TRBJ1-2, with TRBD1 as a possible D gene (6 bases). CDR3 length equals 14 residues. V lost 0 bases, J lost 8 bases, and 13 bases lay in between. Germline V CDR1 and CDR2: LGHNA, YSLEER. This CDR3 is CASSQDRGLYGYTF. As DNA, the CDR3 is TGCGCCAGCAGCCAAGATAGGGGGTTATACGGCTACACCTTC.

This clone was observed once. The J gene is TRBJ1-2, the V gene TRBV5-1, with 9 bases lining up with TRBD1. The CDR3 consists of 14 residues. With 3 bases clipped from V and 8 bases from J, the junction kept 8 bases outside the gene matches. CDR1 SGHRS and CDR2 YFSETQ come from the germline V gene. CDR3 sequence (DNA): TGCGCCAGCAGCTCCTACACAGGGGGCGCGGGCTACACCTTC. It is translated as CASSSYTGGAGYTF.

V is TRBV30 and J is TRBJ2-2; the D gene is possibly TRBD1 (6 bases). The CDR3 has 16 residues. The V and J ends lost 3 bases and 2 bases respectively, with 16 bases between them. Germline CDR1 GTSNPN, CDR2 SVGIG (reference sequence). CDR3 loop: CAWSPSGHQNTGELFF. The CDR3 DNA sequence: TGTGCCTGGAGCCCTTCGGGACACCAAAACACCGGGGAGCTGTTTTTT.

The gene calls are TRBV6-1 and TRBJ1-1, with 8 bases identical to TRBD1. The V segment lost 4 bases and the J segment 3 bases; nucleotides outside the gene matches: 7. Per the germline V gene, CDR1 is MNHNS and CDR2 is SASEGT. This CDR3 is built from 15 residues. The CDR3 reads CASSARTGFYTEAFF. The CDR3 DNA is TGTGCCAGCAGTGCCCGGACAGGGTTTTACACTGAAGCTTTCTTT.

This clone occurred a few times. The gene calls are TRBV27 and TRBJ1-2; D ambiguous. Trimming removed 4 bases at V and 4 bases at J, with 19 bases between. CDR3 size: 16 residues. Germline loops: CDR1 MNHEY, CDR2 SMNVEV (reference sequence). CDR3 loop: CASSSIDGGSFYGYTF. The CDR3 DNA follows: TGTGCCAGCAGTTCCATCGACGGCGGATCCTTCTATGGCTACACCTTC.

This chain uses TRBV29-1 with TRBJ2-5; TRBD1 might be the D (5 bases). Trimming shortened V by 8 bases and J by 1 base, and 11 bases separated the two germline ends. The CDR3 length is 12 residues. The germline V gene has CDR1 SQVTM and CDR2 ANQGSEA. CDR3 region: CSSQAGQETQYF. The CDR3 nucleotides are TGCAGCTCACAGGCAGGCCAAGAGACCCAGTACTTC.